A selection of T cell receptor beta chains follows, all from one sample in a study of CD8 T cells in ankylosing spondylitis. MiXCR, applied by TCRdb to the 5' RACE reads, yields one record per CDR3 protein. The sample shows 200,000 or so distinct CDR3 sequences, 10% to 15% of them seen only once. Sequencing input: blood, either unsorted or a sorted T cell fraction (not recorded which). These receptors came from a female donor with ankylosing spondylitis or in good health (not recorded which). CDR3s include the opening cysteine and the closing phenylalanine or tryptophan. A D gene is named only where the DNA matches it firmly. Expanded clones are given a class, and other clones once, few, many or no size at all.

J,V,size,D,CDR3,DNA
TRBJ2-7,TRBV5-1,few,.,CASSLDPTVTSYEQYF,TGCGCCAGCAGCTTGGACCCGACAGTCACCTCCTACGAGCAGTACTTC
TRBJ2-1,TRBV24-1,many,.,CATSSKRGQYTGNEQFF,TGTGCCACCAGTTCCAAGAGAGGACAATATACAGGGAATGAGCAGTTCTTC
TRBJ1-5,TRBV4-3,many,.,CASSQDQQGRNQPQHF,TGCGCCAGCAGCCAAGATCAACAGGGTCGTAATCAGCCCCAGCATTTT
TRBJ1-6,TRBV7-2,.,.,CASSRDRNSPLHF,TGTGCCAGCAGTCGGGACCGAAATTCACCCCTCCACTTT
TRBJ2-7,TRBV7-9,.,TRBD2,CASGEGSYEQYF,TGTGCCAGCGGGGAGGGGTCCTACGAGCAGTACTTC
TRBJ1-6,TRBV18,many,.,CASSPNDRSSYNSPLHF,TGTGCCAGCTCACCTAACGACAGGAGCTCCTATAATTCACCCCTCCACTTT
TRBJ2-1,TRBV11-2,many,.,CASSLDPTSYNEQFF,TGTGCCAGCAGCTTAGATCCGACCTCCTACAATGAGCAGTTCTTC
TRBJ1-5,TRBV6-2/TRBV6-3,many,.,CASSYSSDGGPQHF,TGTGCCAGCAGTTACTCGTCAGACGGCGGGCCCCAGCATTTT
TRBJ2-1,TRBV5-6,.,.,CASSWWVGNEQFF,TGTGCCAGCAGCTGGTGGGTGGGGAATGAGCAGTTCTTC
TRBJ2-1,TRBV20-1,many,.,CSAPLGNEQFF,TGCAGTGCTCCGCTGGGGAATGAGCAGTTCTTC
TRBJ2-7,TRBV12-3/TRBV12-4,few,.,CASSLGQAGGGKSIYEQYF,TGTGCCAGCAGTTTAGGGCAGGCGGGCGGGGGCAAAAGCATCTACGAGCAGTACTTC
TRBJ2-3,TRBV6-2/TRBV6-3,.,.,CASSKLAEWGATDTQYF,TGTGCCAGCAGTAAGCTAGCGGAGTGGGGGGCCACAGATACGCAGTATTTT
TRBJ1-5,TRBV12-3/TRBV12-4,many,TRBD1,CASRPGTDSNQPQHF,TGTGCCAGCAGACCGGGGACAGACTCTAATCAGCCCCAGCATTTT
TRBJ2-2,TRBV6-4,.,.,CASSDSIESPGAEELFF,TGTGCCAGCAGTGACTCTATTGAGAGCCCCGGGGCGGAGGAGCTGTTTTTT
TRBJ2-7,TRBV20-1,many,.,CSAGVAYEQYF,TGCAGTGCCGGGGTGGCCTACGAGCAGTACTTC
TRBJ1-5,TRBV7-2,.,.,CASAGYSNQPQHF,TGTGCCAGCGCGGGTTATAGCAATCAGCCCCAGCATTTT
TRBJ2-7,TRBV24-1,many,.,CATSDPFGSEQYF,TGTGCCACCAGTGACCCTTTTGGGAGCGAGCAGTACTTC
TRBJ2-7,TRBV4-3,many,TRBD2,CASSQTSGSGEQYF,TGCGCCAGCAGCCAAACTAGCGGGAGCGGAGAGCAGTACTTC
TRBJ2-7,TRBV7-9,.,.,CASSRVGLSSEQYF,TGTGCCAGCAGCCGAGTAGGGTTATCCTCCGAGCAGTACTTC
TRBJ1-1,TRBV7-7,few,.,CASSPSLGVGAEAFF,TGTGCTAGCAGCCCTAGTTTGGGAGTGGGTGCTGAAGCTTTCTTT
TRBJ2-3,TRBV4-2,many,TRBD2,CASSTRLATDTQYF,TGTGCCAGCAGCACCCGACTAGCCACAGATACGCAGTATTTT
TRBJ1-6,TRBV20-1,many,.,CSARVSSGGASPLHF,TGCAGTGCTAGAGTGAGTTCTGGGGGCGCTTCACCCCTCCACTTT
TRBJ2-4,TRBV7-9,.,.,CASSPGQLVQYF,TGTGCCAGCAGCCCGGGACAATTGGTTCAGTACTTC